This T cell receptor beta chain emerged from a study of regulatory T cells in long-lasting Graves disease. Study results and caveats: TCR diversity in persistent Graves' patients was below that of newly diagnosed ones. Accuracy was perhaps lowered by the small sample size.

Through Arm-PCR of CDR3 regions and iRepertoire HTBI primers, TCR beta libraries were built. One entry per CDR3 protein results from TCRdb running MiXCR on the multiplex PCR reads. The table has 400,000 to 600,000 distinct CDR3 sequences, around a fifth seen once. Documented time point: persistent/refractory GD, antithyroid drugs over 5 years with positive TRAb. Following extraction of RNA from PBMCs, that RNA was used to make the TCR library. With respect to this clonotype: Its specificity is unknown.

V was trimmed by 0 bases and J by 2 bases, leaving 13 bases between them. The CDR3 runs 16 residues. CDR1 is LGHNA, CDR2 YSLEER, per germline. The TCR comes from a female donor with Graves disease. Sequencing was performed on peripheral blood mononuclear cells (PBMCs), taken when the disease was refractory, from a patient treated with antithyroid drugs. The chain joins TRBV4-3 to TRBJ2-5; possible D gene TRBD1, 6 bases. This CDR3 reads CASSQDGTGTQETQYF. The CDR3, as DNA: TGCGCCAGCAGCCAAGATGGAACAGGGACACAAGAGACCCAGTACTTC.